This T cell receptor (beta chain) appears in the sequencing data of a study of CD8+CD57+ T cells in acquired aplastic anemia (dated by TCRdb to 2016 to 2019). General notes on the study: On average, sorted CD4+ and CD8+ cells yielded around 3.5 ug of extracted DNA, with a range of roughly 0.17 to 30 ug. Mean read counts for healthy donor samples were roughly 10 million for CD4+ cells and some 12 million for CD8+ cells. The paper's findings and limits, for the study overall: Roughly 29 CD8+ CDR3 sequences were found to be shared between patients and controls, but these sequences appeared to be highly expressed in patients and within the immunodominant clones of the patients. Patients and healthy controls showed no significant difference in CD8+ Simpson's diversity (P=0.060).

As regards this clonotype: Its antigen has not been determined. The sample holds no much larger clone one base away, and base qualities are not on file.

TCR beta VDJ combination and CDR3 sequence profiling used genomic DNA as the template. TCR repertoire sequencing was run on an Illumina HiSeq 2000. Processing in the source paper ran as follows. Repertoires were assessed using TRBV/TRBJ rearrangement plots, CDR3 size and DJ length profiles, and Simpson's diversity index. Whichever DNA sequence was most abundant in the deep sequencing data was defined as the immunodominant clone. CDR3 amino acid sequences were checked for sharing across subjects and were also compared against the VDJdb database and published repertoires. The raw public reads went through TCRdb reprocessing: fastp at Q25, MiXCR clone calling, in-frame beta chains kept. Rows are combined by CDR3 protein, so each entry shows the most common genes and DNA. These V and J calls derive from TCRdb rather than the authors' analysis. The sample has about 100,000 distinct CDR3 sequences on record, roughly 51% of them singletons. Of the sample, under 35% falls within the top ten clones.

From the germline V gene, CDR1 is SNHLY and CDR2 is FYNNEI. The germline V end is reduced by 8 bases and the J end by 3 bases; junction bases left unmatched: 3. From the cysteine through the phenylalanine, the CDR3 covers 12 amino acids. Left in the record is the CDR3 DNA by itself, 36 bases read in frame from the first base. TCR repertoires of sorted CD4+ and CD8+ blood T cells from severe aplastic anemia patients and healthy subjects were deep-sequenced in the study. Ficoll-Paque density gradient centrifugation was used to isolate peripheral blood mononuclear cells. Before DNA was extracted, CD4+ and CD8+ T cells were sorted using either FACS or magnetic beads.

Rearrangement joined TRBV2 to TRBJ1-1; the central 7 bases match TRBD1. Sample: sorted CD4+, CD8+, or CD8+CD57+ T cells (not recorded which) from PBMCs. The receptor's source is a human donor in good health, serving as a control. The CDR3 sequence is CASWDRYTEAFF. The DNA sequence is given as TGTGCCAGCTGGGACAGATACACTGAAGCTTTCTTT.